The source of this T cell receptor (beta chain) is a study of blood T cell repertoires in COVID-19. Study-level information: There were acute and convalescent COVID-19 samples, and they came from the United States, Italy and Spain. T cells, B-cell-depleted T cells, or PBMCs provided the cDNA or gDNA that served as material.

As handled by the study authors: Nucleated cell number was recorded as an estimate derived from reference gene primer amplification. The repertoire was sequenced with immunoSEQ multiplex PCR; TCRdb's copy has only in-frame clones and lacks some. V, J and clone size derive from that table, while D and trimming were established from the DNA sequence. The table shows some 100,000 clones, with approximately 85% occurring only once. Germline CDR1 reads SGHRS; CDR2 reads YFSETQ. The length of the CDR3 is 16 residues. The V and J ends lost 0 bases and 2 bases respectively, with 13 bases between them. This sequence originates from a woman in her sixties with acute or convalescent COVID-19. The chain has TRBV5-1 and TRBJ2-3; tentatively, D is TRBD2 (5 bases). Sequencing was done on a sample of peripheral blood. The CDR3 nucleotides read TGCGCCAGCAGCTTGGCTAGCATGGGTAACACAGATACGCAGTATTTT. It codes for CASSLASMGNTDTQYF.